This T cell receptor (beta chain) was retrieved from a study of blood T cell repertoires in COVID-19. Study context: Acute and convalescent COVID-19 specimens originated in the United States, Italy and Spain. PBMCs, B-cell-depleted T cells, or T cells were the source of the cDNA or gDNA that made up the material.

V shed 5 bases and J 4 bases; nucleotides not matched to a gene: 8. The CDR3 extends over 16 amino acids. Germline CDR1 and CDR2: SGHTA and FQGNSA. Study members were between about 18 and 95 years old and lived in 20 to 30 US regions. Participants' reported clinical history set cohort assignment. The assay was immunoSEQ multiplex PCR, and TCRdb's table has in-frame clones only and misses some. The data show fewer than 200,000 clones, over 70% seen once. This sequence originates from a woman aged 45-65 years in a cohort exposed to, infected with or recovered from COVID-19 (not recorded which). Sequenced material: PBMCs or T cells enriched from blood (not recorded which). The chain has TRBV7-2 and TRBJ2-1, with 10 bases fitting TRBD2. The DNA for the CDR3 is TGTGCCAGCAGCCCCCCAGCGGGAGGGCCTTACAATGAGCAGTTCTTC. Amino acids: CASSPPAGGPYNEQFF.